The rows below give T cell receptor beta chains drawn from one sample of a study of cytomegalovirus exposure and HLA in healthy donors. Only in-frame clones appear in the TCRdb table, and some are missing; sequencing was by immunoSEQ multiplex PCR. Here the sample spans approximately 150,000 clones, 70% to 80% being singletons. Sequenced material: PBMCs. The receptors were sampled from a human donor in good health. Both conserved end residues are trimmed from each CDR3. Fields, in order: J gene, V gene, CDR3 protein.

J gene: TRBJ2-1; V gene: TRBV19; CDR3 protein: ASMETSGRGGEQF
J gene: TRBJ2-1; V gene: TRBV12-5; CDR3 protein: ASGLVVMGGNEQF
J gene: TRBJ2-3; V gene: TRBV7-8; CDR3 protein: ASRTTGADTQY
J gene: TRBJ1-2; V gene: TRBV5-4; CDR3 protein: ASSLGGLGYT
J gene: TRBJ1-1; V gene: TRBV28; CDR3 protein: ASSSPWASGTEAF
J gene: TRBJ1-1; V gene: TRBV30; CDR3 protein: AWSVMLNTEAF
J gene: TRBJ2-5; V gene: TRBV27; CDR3 protein: ASSYTGGETQY
J gene: TRBJ1-1; V gene: TRBV29-1; CDR3 protein: SVDRNAYTEAF
J gene: TRBJ1-1; V gene: TRBV6-6; CDR3 protein: ASSPLIRNTEAF
J gene: TRBJ1-3; V gene: TRBV5-4; CDR3 protein: ASSSLGGTIY
J gene: TRBJ1-2; V gene: TRBV7-8; CDR3 protein: ASRRGGGLDYGYT
J gene: TRBJ1-2; V gene: TRBV5-6; CDR3 protein: ASSLMVPNYGYP
J gene: TRBJ2-7; V gene: TRBV7-2; CDR3 protein: ASSLASLAEYEQY
J gene: TRBJ1-2; V gene: TRBV12-5; CDR3 protein: ASGPGQTFYGYT
J gene: TRBJ2-7; V gene: TRBV14; CDR3 protein: ASSLPGSYEQY
J gene: TRBJ1-1; V gene: TRBV5-1; CDR3 protein: ASSLGRGYGLDRAF
J gene: TRBJ2-5; V gene: TRBV5-5; CDR3 protein: ASTLGGGAQETQY
J gene: TRBJ2-3; V gene: TRBV6-6; CDR3 protein: ASSYYSAGNTDTQY
J gene: TRBJ2-3; V gene: TRBV6-6; CDR3 protein: ASSYSTGTGQDTQY
J gene: TRBJ1-1; V gene: TRBV6-5; CDR3 protein: ASSYGREAF
J gene: TRBJ2-4; V gene: TRBV13; CDR3 protein: ASSFKRGGRDIQY
J gene: TRBJ2-3; V gene: TRBV7-9; CDR3 protein: ASSLPSRTDTQY
J gene: TRBJ2-7; V gene: TRBV9; CDR3 protein: ASSVATGGYEQY
J gene: TRBJ2-3; V gene: TRBV7-2; CDR3 protein: ASSLGSGGSWSDTQY
J gene: TRBJ2-1; V gene: TRBV15; CDR3 protein: ATRSTVAGNYNEQF
J gene: TRBJ1-4; V gene: TRBV2; CDR3 protein: ASCQDNFGEKLF
J gene: TRBJ2-1; V gene: TRBV5-4; CDR3 protein: ASSLIPSNNEQF
J gene: TRBJ2-5; V gene: TRBV5-4; CDR3 protein: ASSATGGGQETQY
J gene: TRBJ1-1; V gene: TRBV29-1; CDR3 protein: SVEPGNTEAF
J gene: TRBJ1-2; V gene: TRBV5-1; CDR3 protein: ASSLAFRVDSNYGYT
J gene: TRBJ2-2; V gene: TRBV30; CDR3 protein: AWSVLRGGTGELF
J gene: TRBJ2-3; V gene: TRBV5-1; CDR3 protein: ASSSSGATDTQY
J gene: TRBJ1-5; V gene: TRBV4-3; CDR3 protein: ASSQAVGVQPQH
J gene: TRBJ2-1; V gene: TRBV20-1; CDR3 protein: SARRGEQF
J gene: TRBJ2-7; V gene: TRBV4-1; CDR3 protein: ASSQAGVLAGGAYEQY
J gene: TRBJ2-1; V gene: TRBV2; CDR3 protein: ASGYRGSQF
J gene: TRBJ2-1; V gene: TRBV11-2; CDR3 protein: ASSPLEGTGYNEQF
J gene: TRBJ1-1; V gene: TRBV28; CDR3 protein: ASSLNREGGIRWNTEAF
J gene: TRBJ1-4; V gene: TRBV6-1; CDR3 protein: AGGRGPNEKLF
J gene: TRBJ2-3; V gene: TRBV19; CDR3 protein: ASQLALSTDTQY
J gene: TRBJ1-1; V gene: TRBV9; CDR3 protein: ASSLQGNTEAF
J gene: TRBJ2-1; V gene: TRBV2; CDR3 protein: ASSPGTGGYNEQF
J gene: TRBJ2-1; V gene: TRBV7-9; CDR3 protein: ASRPAGLAAYNEQF
J gene: NA; V gene: TRBV5-4; CDR3 protein: ASSLAPPGTGFYEQY
J gene: TRBJ2-7; V gene: TRBV27; CDR3 protein: ASSQYARTGWSPQY
J gene: TRBJ2-7; V gene: TRBV27; CDR3 protein: ASSLAEGTGQY
J gene: TRBJ1-1; V gene: TRBV29-1; CDR3 protein: SAMTGGNTEAF
J gene: TRBJ1-5; V gene: TRBV11-2; CDR3 protein: ASSSQGASNQPQH
J gene: TRBJ2-1; V gene: TRBV9; CDR3 protein: ASSVESPLNEQF
J gene: TRBJ1-5; V gene: TRBV7-2; CDR3 protein: ASSLGTGENQPQH
J gene: TRBJ1-1; V gene: TRBV27; CDR3 protein: ASSPSTGDWNTEAF
J gene: TRBJ2-1; V gene: TRBV4-1; CDR3 protein: ASSQALRGQGFTNEQF
J gene: TRBJ1-2; V gene: TRBV30; CDR3 protein: AWSARTKANYGYT
J gene: TRBJ1-1; V gene: TRBV18; CDR3 protein: ASSPGTGGEQAEAF
J gene: TRBJ2-5; V gene: TRBV28; CDR3 protein: ASSFSSARQETQY
J gene: TRBJ2-2; V gene: TRBV19; CDR3 protein: ASSIDVNTGELF